This T cell receptor beta chain was identified during a study of cytomegalovirus exposure and HLA in healthy donors. Study-wide results and caveats: Earlier results showed most TCR beta V segments being productive about 90% or about 30% of the time. In vitro data verified a few CMV-associated chains as specific for CMV antigens.

A word on this clone: What it binds is not known.

Healthy individuals who donated bone marrow served as the donors. After removal of 4 bases from V and 0 bases from J, the junction contained 3 bases not matched to a gene. The CDR3 runs to 14 residues. CDR1 and CDR2 from the germline V gene are MNHEY and SMNVEV (reference sequence). PCR employed 60 Vbeta and 13 Jbeta primers. Method: immunoSEQ multiplex PCR; TCRdb's copy keeps in-frame clones and lacks some. Of about 65,000 clones in the sample, almost 80% were seen once. This sequence joins TRBV27 and TRBJ2-7, with TRBD2 identical over 7 bases. The sequencing input was PBMCs. The clonotype comes from a girl between 10 and 17 years old in good health and CMV-seropositive. The DNA of the CDR3 is TGTGCCAGCAGTTCTAGCGGACGCTCCTACGAGCAGTACTTC. Amino acid sequence: CASSSSGRSYEQYF.